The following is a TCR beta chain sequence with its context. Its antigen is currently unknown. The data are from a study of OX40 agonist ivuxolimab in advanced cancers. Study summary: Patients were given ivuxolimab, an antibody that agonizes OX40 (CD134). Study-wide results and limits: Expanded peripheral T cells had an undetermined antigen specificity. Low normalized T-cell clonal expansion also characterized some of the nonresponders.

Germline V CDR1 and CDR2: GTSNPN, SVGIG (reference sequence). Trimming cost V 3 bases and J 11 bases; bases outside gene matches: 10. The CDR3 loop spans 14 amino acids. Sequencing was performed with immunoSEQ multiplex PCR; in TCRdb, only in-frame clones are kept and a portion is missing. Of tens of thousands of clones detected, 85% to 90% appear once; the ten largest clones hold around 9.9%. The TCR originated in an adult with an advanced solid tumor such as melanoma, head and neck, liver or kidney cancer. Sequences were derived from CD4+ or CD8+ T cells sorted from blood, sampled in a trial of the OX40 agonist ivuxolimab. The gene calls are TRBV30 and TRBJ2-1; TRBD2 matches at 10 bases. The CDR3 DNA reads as TGTGCCTGGAGGCCCCCATCTAGCGGGGGAAAGCAGTTCTTC. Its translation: CAWRPPSSGGKQFF.